This T cell receptor (beta chain) comes out of a study of T cell responses to AZD1222 COVID-19 vaccine. Findings and caveats of the study: White British ancestry dominated among donors, who included more females, and clonal diversity was possibly underestimated.

For this clone: Its target is not known.

Some clones are missing from TCRdb's copy, which holds only in-frame ones; the method was immunoSEQ multiplex PCR. The sample contains some 130,000 clones, about 90% of which appear only once. The sequence derives from an adult who received the AZD1222 COVID-19 vaccine. The specimen comprised peripheral blood, sampled 28 days after the second AZD1222 dose.

The CDR3 DNA is TGTGCCACCAGCAGAGACCCTGGGGCGGGAGGAAACACCGGGGAGCTGTTTTTT. It encodes CATSRDPGAGGNTGELFF. This chain connects TRBV15 to TRBJ2-2; 8 bases line up with TRBD2. Germline V lookup: CDR1 LNHNV, CDR2 YYDKDF (reference sequence). CDR3 length: 18 amino acids. V shed 0 bases and J 2 bases; nucleotides not matched to a gene: 8. The entire variable domain, with the rest obtained from reference TRBV15 and TRBJ2-2, is as follows: DAMVIQNPRYQVTQFGKPVTLSCSQTLNHNVMYWYQQKSSQAPKLLFHYYDKDFNNEADTPDNFQSRRPNTSFCFLDIRSPGLGDTAMYLCATSRDPGAGGNTGELFFGEGSRLTVL.